This TCR beta chain was sequenced in a study of blood T cell repertoires in COVID-19. Background on the study: Both acute and convalescent COVID-19 samples were obtained from the United States, Italy and Spain. PBMCs, B-cell-depleted T cells, or T cells were the source of the cDNA or gDNA that made up the material.

Authors' data handling: Reference gene primers were amplified, and this amplification served to estimate nucleated cell counts. Generated by immunoSEQ multiplex PCR, the TCRdb table keeps only in-frame clones and is missing some. That table supplies the V and J calls and clone size; D and trimming were determined from the DNA. Seen here are fewer than 350,000 clones, 80% to 85% observed once, and the top ten hold around 2.9%. This clone was seen only a few times. Trimming removed 10 bases from V and 5 bases from J, with 15 bases in between. Germline-derived CDR1 and CDR2 are WSHSY and SAAADI. CDR3 length equals 14 residues.

This chain uses TRBV10-2 with TRBJ1-6; D unclear. Material for sequencing was peripheral blood. The sequence was obtained from a woman aged 55-69 years with active or convalescent COVID-19. The CDR3, as DNA: TGCGCCAAAACATGGCGGGATAATAATTCACCCCTCCACTTT. Encoded protein: CAKTWRDNNSPLHF.